This TCR beta chain was recorded in a study of regulatory T cells in long-lasting Graves disease. General study findings and limits: TRBV28, TRBJ1-2 and TRBJ2-5 were segments that persistent disease favored. Persistent Graves' patients possessed reduced TCR diversity relative to recently diagnosed ones.

Time point meaning: newly diagnosed GD, antithyroid drugs for less than 3 months. The TCR library was made from RNA that had been extracted from PBMCs in TRIzol. This clonotype was detected ten times or more. The antigen is not known. The CDR3 loop spans 15 amino acids. The V segment lost 8 bases and the J segment 9 bases; nucleotides outside the gene matches: 12. Germline lookup yields CDR1 KGHSH and CDR2 LQKENI. CDR3-region Arm-PCR and iRepertoire HTBI primers produced the TCR beta libraries. TCRdb reprocessed the multiplex PCR reads via MiXCR and lists one record per CDR3 protein. This table has 350,000 to 450,000 distinct CDR3 sequences, roughly 17% appearing once. In addition, the sample was reused for a study of T cells in Graves' hyperthyroidism and ophthalmopathy. This second study notes: Ophthalmopathy, which appeared later, was predicted by the model a median approximately 6.7 months before onset.

The gene calls are TRBV18 and TRBJ2-1; 11 bases align to TRBD1. The TCR sequence derives from a man between 40 and 49 years old with Graves disease. The source was peripheral blood mononuclear cells (PBMCs), collected at new diagnosis, from a patient treated with antithyroid drugs. CDR3 protein: CASRTGGGAPSEQFF. The DNA of the CDR3 is TGTGCCAGCCGGACAGGGGGCGGGGCCCCCAGTGAGCAGTTCTTC.